This T cell receptor beta chain was sequenced during a study of T cell clonotyping in hematopoietic cell transplantation (TCRdb year 2021). In the study overall: A total of roughly 130 blood samples were collected in the study from 30 to 45 consecutive transplant recipients and their related donors. Patient recruitment ran from late 2015 to January 2017, and follow-up continued until late 2020 or death.

Taken from the germline V gene (reference sequence), the CDR1 and CDR2 loops are LNHDA and SQIVND. V loses 8 bases, J loses 0 bases, and the germline ends lie 7 bases apart. The CDR3, cysteine through phenylalanine, is 13 amino acids long. Only CDR3 DNA remains: 39 bases, in frame from the first base. Regarding this clone: Its binding antigen is unknown. Base qualities are not at hand, and no much larger clone is one base apart.

The research as a whole found: Recipient repertoires showed only a small fraction of overlap with donor repertoires, and over 97% appeared de novo at the given depth. Broader TCR repertoire diversity after transplant was predicted by Inverse Simpson Index values from donors and from recipients before transplant. The sample size was limited, and because cells were not sorted, the contributions of CD4 and CD8 repertoires could not be separated. A decrease in recipient TCR diversity was observed after transplant, and a progressive increase in pathologically expanded clonotypes was seen from day 30 to day 180.

Blood samples for TCR beta sequencing were provided by related transplant donors. Nuclei Lysis Solution was used to extract genomic DNA from fresh or cryopreserved unfractionated peripheral blood mononuclear cells. TCR beta CDR3 regions were amplified from genomic DNA with the immunoSEQ assay, a bias-controlled multiplex PCR using V- and J-specific primers. In a second PCR step, a proprietary barcode and Illumina adapter sequences were attached to the CDR3 amplicons. An Illumina MiSeq instrument was used for sequencing of the CDR3 libraries. The published analysis was carried out like this. Export and quality control were handled in immunoSEQ Analyzer 3.0, while downstream analyses relied on R Bioconductor and Immunarch. Only productive rearrangements in the normalized downsampled data set went into calculating the repertoire metrics. In the normalized cohort, clonotypes with more than 5 templates were defined as pathologically expanded. Repertoire diversity was measured with the Inverse Simpson Index. The non-normalized data set was used for CMV-specificity analyses so that all clonotypes could be captured. In TCRdb, the immuneACCESS table is reduced to in-frame sequences with V and J assigned. These tables do not hold every clone; where another copy was compared, an unresolved V gene accounts for under half, and the others remain unexplained. Clone size and the V and J calls come from that table; the DNA yielded D and trimming. For this sample there are tens of thousands of clones; around 90% appear just once. Of the sample, over 1.5% is held by the ten largest clones.

The rearranged chain carries TRBV19 and TRBJ1-4; too little of a D gene remains to name it. The sequenced material came from peripheral blood mononuclear cells. This TCR was recovered from a woman aged 40-49 years in good health. Some clones in this sample may be carry-over from other donors' samples. The CDR3 in this case is CASSRSTNEKLFF. The nucleotide sequence is TGTGCCAGTTCGAGGTCAACTAATGAAAAACTGTTTTTT.